These T cell receptor beta chains were read from a single sample in a study of Ad26.COV2.S vaccination and SARS-CoV-2 variants. Assay: immunoSEQ multiplex PCR; the TCRdb copy retains only in-frame clones and omits some. The sample gives under 400,000 clones, roughly 91% of which show up once; more than 3% is in the top ten. This material consisted of peripheral blood, taken in a trial of Ad26.COV2.S vaccine versus placebo. These receptors were collected from a person between 18 and 65 years old who received the Ad26.COV2.S COVID-19 vaccine or a placebo. Both conserved end residues are part of each CDR3. D genes are given only for firm matches. The size of a clone is reported for some rows only, either as once, few or many, or as a class for expanded clones.

v_gene	d_gene	j_gene	abundance	CDR3aa	CDR3nt
TRBV27	TRBD1	TRBJ2-7	-	CASSLLGTGLGEQYF	TGTGCCAGCAGTTTATTAGGGACAGGGCTAGGCGAGCAGTACTTC
TRBV7-8	-	TRBJ1-1	-	CASSRGGKNTEAFF	TGTGCCAGCAGCCGGGGAGGGAAGAACACTGAAGCTTTCTTT
TRBV5-1	TRBD1	TRBJ2-7	-	CASRSSQGAHHEQYF	TGCGCCAGCAGATCCTCCCAGGGGGCGCATCACGAGCAGTACTTC
TRBV9	-	TRBJ2-7	-	CASSATVFLDEQYF	TGTGCCAGCAGCGCGACAGTTTTCCTCGACGAGCAGTACTTC
TRBV5-1	-	TRBJ1-2	-	CASSPDGRNYGYTF	TGCGCCAGCAGCCCGGACGGCCGAAACTATGGCTACACCTTC
TRBV5-1	TRBD1	TRBJ2-6	-	CASSPGTGFFSGANVLTF	TGCGCCAGCAGTCCCGGGACAGGGTTCTTCTCTGGGGCCAACGTCCTGACTTTC
TRBV7-2	-	TRBJ1-6	once	CASSLGTTVYNSPLHF	TGTGCCAGCAGCTTAGGGACGACAGTCTATAATTCACCCCTCCACTTT
TRBV19	-	TRBJ2-7	few	CASSIGAQNYEQYF	TGTGCCAGTAGTATTGGGGCACAAAACTACGAGCAGTACTTC
TRBV19	TRBD1	TRBJ2-1	-	CASSSTGTGGSNEQFF	TGTGCCAGTAGTAGCACCGGGACAGGGGGGTCCAATGAGCAGTTCTTC
TRBV18	-	TRBJ1-6	-	CASSPQGSNSPLHF	TGTGCCAGCTCACCACAGGGATCGAATTCACCCCTCCACTTT
TRBV5-1	-	TRBJ2-2	-	CASSFVRAENTGELFF	TGCGCCAGCAGCTTCGTCCGGGCCGAGAACACCGGGGAGCTGTTTTTT
TRBV2	-	TRBJ1-3	-	CASRLDLGSGNTIYF	TGTGCCAGCAGGCTAGACCTTGGCTCTGGAAACACCATATATTTT
TRBV6-2/TRBV6-3	-	TRBJ1-5	-	CASSPRTVSNQPQHF	TGTGCCAGCAGTCCCCGGACAGTTAGCAATCAGCCCCAGCATTTT
TRBV7-9	TRBD2	TRBJ2-2	-	CASSPLAANTGELFF	TGTGCCAGCAGCCCACTAGCGGCGAACACCGGGGAGCTGTTTTTT
TRBV6-2/TRBV6-3	-	TRBJ2-1	-	CASSSGDYEQFF	TGTGCCAGCAGTTCTGGGGATTATGAGCAGTTCTTC
TRBV6-2/TRBV6-3	-	TRBJ1-5	-	CASSYGASRNQPQHF	TGTGCCAGCAGTTATGGAGCCTCGCGCAATCAGCCCCAGCATTTT